What follows are 14 T cell receptor beta chains derived from one specimen sequenced in a study of OX40 agonist ivuxolimab in advanced cancers. The assay was immunoSEQ multiplex PCR, and TCRdb's table has in-frame clones only and misses some. The data contain 86,000 or so clones, 92% of them seen just once; the ten biggest clones take up 2.5% to 3%. The source material was CD4+ or CD8+ T cells sorted from blood, sampled in a trial of the OX40 agonist ivuxolimab. The receptor set was obtained from an adult with an advanced solid tumor such as melanoma, head and neck, liver or kidney cancer.

This clone was found many times. V and J are TRBV19 and TRBJ1-2; no firm D call. Germline V gene sequence: CDR1 LNHDA, CDR2 SQIVND (reference sequence). V was pared by 3 bases and J by 4 bases, with 15 bases between. CDR3 length: 15 amino acids. CDR3 loop: CASSILGGGLYGYTF. The CDR3 coding sequence is TGTGCCAGTAGTATCCTTGGTGGAGGACTCTATGGCTACACCTTC.

The CDR3 nucleotides read TGTGCCAGCAGCTCAGGGGGTAGGGGCTACACCTTC. Translating it yields CASSSGGRGYTF. The chain uses TRBV28 and TRBJ1-2, with 7 bases identical to TRBD1. Germline CDR1 and CDR2: MDHEN and SYDVKM. The ends lost 6 bases at V and 8 bases at J; junction bases unmatched: 6. The CDR3 has 12 residues.

CDR3 region: CASSETRGVINTEAFF. The CDR3, as DNA: TGTGCCAGCAGTGAAACCAGGGGCGTTATAAACACTGAAGCTTTCTTT. The chain joins TRBV25-1 to TRBJ1-1, with D tentatively TRBD1 (6 bases). Per the germline V gene, CDR1 is MGHDK and CDR2 is SYGVNS. The CDR3 has 16 residues. The V end was cut by 2 bases, the J end by 2 bases, with 15 bases between.

The chain is built from TRBV25-1 and TRBJ2-4; 8 nucleotides agree with TRBD2. Germline lookup yields CDR1 MGHDK and CDR2 SYGVNS. With V trimmed by 4 bases and J by 8 bases, 7 bases remained unmatched. The CDR3 is 14 residues long. CDR3 bases: TGTGCCAGCAGTGCCGCCGGGAGGGGTCACATTCAGTACTTC. It encodes CASSAAGRGHIQYF.

The V gene is TRBV6-6, the J gene TRBJ1-1; D is ambiguous. The CDR3 consists of 10 residues. V lost 7 bases and J 6 bases, leaving 6 bases between the germline ends. Germline V gene sequence: CDR1 MNHNY, CDR2 SVGAGI (reference sequence). For the CDR3, the DNA is TGTGCCAGCACCGGGCCTGAAGCTTTCTTT. Protein sequence: CASTGPEAFF.

The chain carries TRBV5-1 and TRBJ2-7; 8 bases fit TRBD2. The CDR3 covers 20 residues. CDR1 and CDR2 from the germline V gene are SGHRS and YFSETQ. With 0 bases clipped from V and 2 bases from J, the junction kept 19 bases outside the gene matches. The CDR3 DNA sequence: TGCGCCAGCAGCTTGGATCCGCCAGGGGCAGGAGCGGGAGTGGCCTACGAGCAGTACTTC. Residues: CASSLDPPGAGAGVAYEQYF.

The chain has TRBV5-4 and TRBJ2-1, with a weak D call TRBD1 (6 bases). The germline V gene encodes CDR1 SGHNT and CDR2 YYREEE (reference sequence). The CDR3 has 12 amino acids. V was trimmed by 4 bases and J by 9 bases, leaving 11 bases between them. This chain's CDR3 is CASSLTGGEQFF. The DNA of the CDR3 is TGTGCCAGCAGCCTGACAGGTGGTGAGCAGTTCTTC.

The gene calls are TRBV7-9 and TRBJ1-5, with TRBD1 matching 8 bases. This CDR3 region has 13 residues. Germline assignment: CDR1 SEHNR and CDR2 FQNEAQ (reference sequence). V dropped 4 bases and J dropped 6; count of bases not matched to a gene: 2. DNA for the CDR3: TGTGCCAGCAGCTGGACAGGGAGTCAGCCCCAGCATTTT. Translating it yields CASSWTGSQPQHF.

In this sample, this clone turned up a few times. This chain joins TRBV2 and TRBJ2-5; TRBD1 aligns across 9 bases. Germline V lookup: CDR1 SNHLY, CDR2 FYNNEI. CDR3 length: 14 amino acids. After removal of 6 bases from V and 7 bases from J, the junction contained 9 bases not matched to a gene. CDR3 protein: CASSSLTGGPTQYF. In DNA, the CDR3 is TGTGCCAGCAGCTCTTTGACAGGGGGTCCGACCCAGTACTTC.

The gene calls are TRBV7-2 and TRBJ2-7; 10 nucleotides align to TRBD2. Germline assignment: CDR1 SGHTA and CDR2 FQGNSA. The CDR3 loop spans 15 amino acids. V shed 4 bases, J shed 2 bases, and the junction held 5 bases outside the gene matches. The CDR3 nucleotides read TGTGCCAGCAGCTCACTAGCGGGAAGGCCCTACGAGCAGTACTTC. As protein: CASSSLAGRPYEQYF. Complete variable domain (other parts from reference TRBV7-2 and TRBJ2-7): GAGVSQSPSNKVTEKGKDVELRCDPISGHTALYWYRQSLGQGLEFLIYFQGNSAPDKSGLPSDRFSAERTGGSVSTLTIQRTQQEDSAVYLCASSSLAGRPYEQYFGPGTRLTVT.

The rearrangement uses TRBV6-6 and TRBJ2-4; a weak D match, TRBD2 (8 bases). V dropped 5 bases and J dropped 6 bases, with 20 bases sitting between them. This CDR3 has 16 amino acids. Germline-derived CDR1 and CDR2 are MNHNY and SVGAGI (reference sequence). The CDR3 DNA is TGTGCCAGCAGTCGTCCGGGGGGGACAGCCTTAAACATTCAGTACTTC. Translating gives CASSRPGGTALNIQYF.

The rearrangement links TRBV7-8 to TRBJ2-7; D may correspond to TRBD1 or TRBD2 (5 bases each). With 2 bases removed from V and 4 bases from J, the gap between germline ends came to 18 bases. CDR1 is SGHVS, CDR2 FQNEAQ, per germline. This CDR3 is 16 amino acids long. The CDR3 sequence is CASSLPLGETRYEQYF. The CDR3 region has the DNA TGTGCCAGCAGCTTACCTCTGGGGGAAACGCGTTACGAGCAGTACTTC.

The V call is TRBV19, the J call TRBJ1-2; D uncertain. This CDR3 region has 13 residues. Germline CDR1 LNHDA, CDR2 SQIVND (reference sequence). Trimming removed 5 bases from V and 5 bases from J, with 12 bases in between. The CDR3 protein is CASSRKGRYGYTF. CDR3 nucleotides: TGTGCCAGTAGTCGGAAAGGCCGGTATGGCTACACCTTC.

The CDR3 DNA is TGTGCCAGCAGCCACCTGGGGGCCTACCCGACCTACGAGCAGTACTTC. Translation gives CASSHLGAYPTYEQYF. This chain links TRBV7-2 with TRBJ2-5; perhaps TRBD1 as D (6 bases). The J call is doubtful: the DNA matches TRBJ2-7 better. Germline V gene data show CDR1 as SGHTA and CDR2 as FQGNSA. CDR3 length: 16 amino acids.